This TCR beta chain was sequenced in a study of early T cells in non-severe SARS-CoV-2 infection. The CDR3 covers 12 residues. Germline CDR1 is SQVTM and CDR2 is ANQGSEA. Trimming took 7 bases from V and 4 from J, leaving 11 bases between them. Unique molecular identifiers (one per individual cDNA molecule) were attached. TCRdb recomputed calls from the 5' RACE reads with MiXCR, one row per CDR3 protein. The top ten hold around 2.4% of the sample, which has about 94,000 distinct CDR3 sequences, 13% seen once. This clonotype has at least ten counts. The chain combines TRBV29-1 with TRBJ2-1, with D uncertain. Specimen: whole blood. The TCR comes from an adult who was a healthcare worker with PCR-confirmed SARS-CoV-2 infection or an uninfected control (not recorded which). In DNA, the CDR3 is TGCAGCGCCCTGGCGCTTTACAATGAGCAGTTCTTC. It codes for CSALALYNEQFF.